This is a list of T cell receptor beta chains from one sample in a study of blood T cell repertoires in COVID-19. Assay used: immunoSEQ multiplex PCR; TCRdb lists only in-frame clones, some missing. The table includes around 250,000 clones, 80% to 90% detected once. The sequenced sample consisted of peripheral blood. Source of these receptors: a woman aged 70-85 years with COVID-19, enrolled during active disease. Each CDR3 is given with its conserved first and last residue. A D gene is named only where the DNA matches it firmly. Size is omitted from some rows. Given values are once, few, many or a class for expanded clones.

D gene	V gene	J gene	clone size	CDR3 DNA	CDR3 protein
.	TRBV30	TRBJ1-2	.	TGTGCCTGGTACAGGGCACTTAACTATGGCTACACCTTC	CAWYRALNYGYTF
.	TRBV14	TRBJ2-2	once	TGTGCCAGCAGCCAAGGAATCGGAGGGTCGGCCACCGGGGAGCTGTTTTTT	CASSQGIGGSATGELFF
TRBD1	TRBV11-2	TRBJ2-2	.	TGTGCCAGCAGGACGACAGGGGATAACACCGGGGAGCTGTTTTTT	CASRTTGDNTGELFF
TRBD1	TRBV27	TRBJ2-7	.	TGTGCCAGCAGTTCCCGGGACAGGGACTACGAGCAGTACTTC	CASSSRDRDYEQYF
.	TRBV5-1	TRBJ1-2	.	TGCGCCAGCAGCTTCTTGGGCAAAGACTATGGCTACACCTTC	CASSFLGKDYGYTF
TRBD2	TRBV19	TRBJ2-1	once	TGTGCCAGTAGTATAGGGGGGACTATCTCCTACAATGAGCAGTTCTTC	CASSIGGTISYNEQFF
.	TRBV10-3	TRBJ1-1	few	TGTGCCATCAGTCCCCCCGGGGGGAACACTGAAGCTTTCTTT	CAISPPGGNTEAFF
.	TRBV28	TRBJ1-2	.	TGTGCCAGCAGTTCATCCAGGGGTTTGGGTGGCTACACCTTC	CASSSSRGLGGYTF
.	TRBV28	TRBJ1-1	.	TGTGCCACCCATCCCCGGGGGAACACTGAAGCTTTCTTT	CATHPRGNTEAFF
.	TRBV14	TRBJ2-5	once	TGTGCCAGCAGCCAACTTAGTAGCATTGGGACCCAGTACTTC	CASSQLSSIGTQYF
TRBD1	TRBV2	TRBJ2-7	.	TGTGCCAGCAGTGAATCGACAGGGCGGCACGAGCAGTACTTC	CASSESTGRHEQYF
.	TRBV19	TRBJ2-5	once	TGTGCCAGTAGTATAACAGGGATCGTAGAGACCCAGTACTTC	CASSITGIVETQYF
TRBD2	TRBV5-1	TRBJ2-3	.	TGCGCCAGCAGCTGGACTAGCGGGGCCGGCCGCACAGATACGCAGTATTTT	CASSWTSGAGRTDTQYF
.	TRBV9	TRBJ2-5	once	TGTGCCAGCAGCGTAGCTACTCTCCAAGAGACCCAGTACTTC	CASSVATLQETQYF
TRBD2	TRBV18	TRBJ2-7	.	TGTGCCAGCTCGCAACTAGCGGGATCCTACGAGCAGTACTTC	CASSQLAGSYEQYF
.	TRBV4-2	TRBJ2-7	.	TGTGCCAGCAGCCAAGAAATCGTCCACGAGCAGTACTTC	CASSQEIVHEQYF
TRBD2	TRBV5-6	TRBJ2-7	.	TGTGCCAGCAGCCGACTAGCGGAACCTTACGAGCAGTACTTC	CASSRLAEPYEQYF
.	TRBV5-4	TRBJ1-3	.	TGTGCCAGCAGCTTGAGCCCTTTCTCTGGAAACACCATATATTTT	CASSLSPFSGNTIYF
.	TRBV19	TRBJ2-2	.	TGTGCCAGTAGTATCTCAGTCCCCGGGGAGCTGTTTTTT	CASSISVPGELFF
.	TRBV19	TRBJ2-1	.	TGTGCCAGTACGGGGATTGTGGCCAATGAGCAGTTCTTC	CASTGIVANEQFF
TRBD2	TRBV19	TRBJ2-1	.	TGTGCCAGTAGTCAAACGCCGGGACTAGCGGGAGGAACAGGGCAGTTCTTC	CASSQTPGLAGGTGQFF
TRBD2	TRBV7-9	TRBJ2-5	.	TGTGCCAGCAGCCTAACCTCCCTAGCGGGGGAGACCCAGTACTTC	CASSLTSLAGETQYF
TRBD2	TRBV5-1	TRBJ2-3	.	TGCGCCAGCAGCCCGGGGACTAGCACCGATACGCAGTATTTT	CASSPGTSTDTQYF
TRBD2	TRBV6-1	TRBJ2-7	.	TGTGCCAGCAGTCAAGCGGGAGGAGGCTACGAGCAGTACTTC	CASSQAGGGYEQYF
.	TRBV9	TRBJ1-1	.	TGTGCCAGCAGCCCAGGGAATCTTGAAGCTTTCTTT	CASSPGNLEAFF
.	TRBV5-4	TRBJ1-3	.	TGTGCCAGCAGCCCCTCCCGACAGGGAAACACCATATATTTT	CASSPSRQGNTIYF
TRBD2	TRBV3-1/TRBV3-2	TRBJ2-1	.	TGTGCCAGCAGCCGTTTTGTCAGCGGGAGGGTAGGGAATGAGCAGTTCTTC	CASSRFVSGRVGNEQFF
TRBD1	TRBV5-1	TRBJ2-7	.	TGCGCCAGCAGCACCGACAGGGCCTTTCCCAACTCCTACGAGCAGTACTTC	CASSTDRAFPNSYEQYF
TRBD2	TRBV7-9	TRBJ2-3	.	TGTGCCAGCAGCTTAGATACAGCGGGAGGCTACACAGATACGCAGTATTTT	CASSLDTAGGYTDTQYF
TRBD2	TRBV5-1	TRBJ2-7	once	TGCGCCAGCAGCTTAGGGACTAGCGGGAGTCGGTTGTACCACGAGCAGTACTTC	CASSLGTSGSRLYHEQYF
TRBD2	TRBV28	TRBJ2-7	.	TGTGCCAGCAGTTCTGTTGGAGCGGGATACGCGGGGGAGCAGTACTTC	CASSSVGAGYAGEQYF
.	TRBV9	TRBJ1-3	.	TGTGCCAGCAGCATCCAGGGTTCTGGAAACACCATATATTTT	CASSIQGSGNTIYF